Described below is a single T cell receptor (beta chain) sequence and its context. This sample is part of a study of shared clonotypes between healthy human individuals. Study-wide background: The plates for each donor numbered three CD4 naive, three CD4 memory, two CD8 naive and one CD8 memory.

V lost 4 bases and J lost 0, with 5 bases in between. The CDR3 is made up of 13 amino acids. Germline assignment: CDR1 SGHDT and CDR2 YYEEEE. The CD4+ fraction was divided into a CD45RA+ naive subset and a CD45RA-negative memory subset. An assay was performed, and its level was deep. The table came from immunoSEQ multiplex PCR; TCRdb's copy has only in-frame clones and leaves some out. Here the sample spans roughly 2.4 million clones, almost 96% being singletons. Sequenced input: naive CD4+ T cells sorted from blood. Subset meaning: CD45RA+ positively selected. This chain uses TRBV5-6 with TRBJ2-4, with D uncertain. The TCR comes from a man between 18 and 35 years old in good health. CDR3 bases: TGTGCCAGCAGCCCCCTAGCCAAAAACATTCAGTACTTC. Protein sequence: CASSPLAKNIQYF. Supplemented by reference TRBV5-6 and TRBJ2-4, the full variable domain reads DAGVTQSPTHLIKTRGQQVTLRCSPKSGHDTVSWYQQALGQGPQFIFQYYEEEERQRGNFPDRFSGHQFPNYSSELNVNALLLGDSALYLCASSPLAKNIQYFGAGTRLSVL.